Listed here is a single T cell receptor beta chain. The antigen remains undetermined. TCRdb re-called the 5' RACE reads and gives one entry per CDR3 protein, without DNA. The table counts approximately 380,000 distinct CDR3 sequences; around 2.6% lies in the top ten. This sample was included in a study of monozygotic twins with inflammatory bowel disease. Study-wide findings and caveats: There were differing immunosuppressive treatments, which may have added variability to patient repertoires. Against healthy co-twins, IBD patients had lower TCRbeta diversity (measured by inverse Simpson). Especially with disease activity, IBD patients shared fewer clonotypes with others than healthy twins did.

The CDR3 has 15 residues. The germline CDR1 and CDR2 sequences are SEHNR and FQNEAQ (reference sequence). V and J are TRBV7-9 and TRBJ2-3. What was sequenced was blood. The TCR was taken from a human donor with ulcerative colitis or Crohn's disease, or a healthy co-twin of an affected twin (not recorded which). The CDR3 is CASSLGFSSTDTQYF.